These 2 T cell receptor beta chains were sequenced from one sample in a study of blood T cell repertoires in COVID-19 (dated by TCRdb to the early 2020s). Libraries were built with the immunoSEQ multiplex PCR assay. The immuneACCESS repertoire file appears here via TCRdb, limited to in-frame rearrangements. These files lack a portion of the clones; in checked studies, under half of the deficit traces to unresolved V genes, and the cause of the others is not known. This sample is represented by about 360,000 clones; around nine tenths of them were singletons. The ten largest clones take up around 3% of the sample. Sequences were obtained from peripheral blood. The receptors shown here come from a human donor in a cohort sampled during active COVID-19.

The chain couples TRBV5-1 to TRBJ1-6, with TRBD1 as a possible D gene (6 bases). Germline loops: CDR1 SGHRS, CDR2 YFSETQ. V lost 1 base, J lost 10 bases, and 12 bases lay in between. The CDR3 runs 14 residues. The CDR3 sequence is CASSLSTGSSPLHF. CDR3 sequence (DNA): TGCGCCAGCAGCTTGTCGACAGGCTCCTCACCCCTCCACTTT.

Written as DNA, the CDR3 is TGTGCCACCAGCAGAGACCCCGTGTCCGTTCCAGACATTCAGTACTTC. Protein sequence: CATSRDPVSVPDIQYF. The chain uses TRBV15 and TRBJ2-4, with D hard to call. Deletions cut 0 bases from V and 8 bases from J, with 17 bases between. Germline V CDR1 and CDR2: LNHNV, YYDKDF (reference sequence). The CDR3 loop spans 16 amino acids.